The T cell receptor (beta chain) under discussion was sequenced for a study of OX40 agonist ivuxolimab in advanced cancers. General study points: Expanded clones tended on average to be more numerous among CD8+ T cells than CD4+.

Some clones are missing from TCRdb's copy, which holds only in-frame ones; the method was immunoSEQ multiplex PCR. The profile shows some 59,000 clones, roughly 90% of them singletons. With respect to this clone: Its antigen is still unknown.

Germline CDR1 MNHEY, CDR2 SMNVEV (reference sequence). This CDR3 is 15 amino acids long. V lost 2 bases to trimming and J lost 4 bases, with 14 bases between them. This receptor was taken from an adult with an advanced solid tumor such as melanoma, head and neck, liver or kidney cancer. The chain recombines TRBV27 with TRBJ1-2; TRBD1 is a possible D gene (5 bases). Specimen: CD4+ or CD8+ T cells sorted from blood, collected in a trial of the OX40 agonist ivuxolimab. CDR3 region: CASSLTVPGTYGYTF. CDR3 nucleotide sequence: TGTGCCAGCAGTTTAACGGTCCCTGGGACCTATGGCTACACCTTC.